The 24 T cell receptor beta chains below come from one sample, sequenced in a study of CD4 T cells in relation to SARS-CoV-2 and coronaviruses. Sequencing was performed with immunoSEQ multiplex PCR; in TCRdb, only in-frame clones are kept and a portion is missing. Of tens of thousands of clones in the sample, around 78% were seen once. Unexposed donor CD4+ T cells date from 2011-2018, before the COVID-19 pandemic. After around nine days of culture, CD4+ T cells were isolated. For these TCRs, the target antigens are not known. The sequencing input was CD4+ T cells from PBMCs, cultured in vitro. These receptors were collected from a human donor in good health.

The chain couples TRBV28 to TRBJ2-7; D unclear. The V gene's germline CDR1 is MDHEN and CDR2 SYDVKM. This CDR3 has 16 residues. Trimming removed 3 bases from V and 0 bases from J, with 15 bases in between. This CDR3 is CASSFTLDRLSYEQYF. Written as DNA, the CDR3 is TGTGCCAGCAGTTTTACCCTAGACCGCCTCTCCTACGAGCAGTACTTC.

The chain uses TRBV24-1 and TRBJ1-4; D remains unclear. The CDR3 has 14 residues. Germline-derived CDR1 and CDR2 are KGHDR and SFDVKD. V was trimmed by 3 bases and J by 8 bases, leaving 12 bases between them. CDR3 DNA: TGTGCCACCAGTGATCCCACCACACCCGAAAAACTGTTTTTT. The encoded protein is CATSDPTTPEKLFF.

V and J are TRBV11-2 and TRBJ2-5; D could derive from TRBD1 or TRBD2 (6 bases each). The V gene lost 0 bases and the J gene lost 5 bases, with 10 bases spanning the gap. The CDR3 extends over 14 amino acids. Germline assignment: CDR1 SGHAT and CDR2 FQNNGV. The CDR3 loop reads CASSLEGGFETQYF. The CDR3 nucleotides are TGTGCCAGCAGCTTAGAAGGGGGGTTTGAGACCCAGTACTTC.

In its sample, this clone was seen once. The chain links TRBV6-5 to TRBJ2-5, with a weak D call TRBD1 (6 bases). Deletions cut 2 bases from V and 3 bases from J, with 7 bases between. The CDR3 extends over 13 amino acids. Germline CDR1 MNHEY, CDR2 SVGAGI. CDR3 DNA sequence: TGTGCCAGCAGTTACAGGGGGAAAGAGACCCAGTACTTC. Amino acids: CASSYRGKETQYF.

The count of this clone is one. The rearrangement links TRBV7-2 to TRBJ2-5; TRBD1 matches 10 bases. The CDR3 has 16 residues. Unmatched junction bases numbered 12, after V lost 5 bases and J lost 6 bases. Germline-derived CDR1 and CDR2 are SGHTA and FQGNSA. The CDR3 nucleotides are TGTGCCAGCAGCAACCGCGACAGGGGGCTCTGGCAGACCCAGTACTTC. It codes for CASSNRDRGLWQTQYF.

This clone was observed once. The chain carries TRBV11-2 and TRBJ2-2, with TRBD1 identical over 8 bases. The V and J ends lost 6 bases and 5 bases, in that order; junction bases with no gene match: 8. The CDR3 length is 15 residues. Germline loops: CDR1 SGHAT, CDR2 FQNNGV. Here the CDR3 DNA reads TGTGCCAGCAGAAGGACAGGGCCCTTTACCGGGGAGCTGTTTTTT. This translates into CASRRTGPFTGELFF. Supplemented by reference TRBV11-2 and TRBJ2-2, the full variable domain reads EAGVAQSPRYKIIEKRQSVAFWCNPISGHATLYWYQQILGQGPKLLIQFQNNGVVDDSQLPKDRFSAERLKGVDSTLKIQPAKLEDSAVYLCASRRTGPFTGELFFGEGSRLTVL.

The chain joins TRBV24-1 to TRBJ2-6, with a tentative D call TRBD1 (6 bases). This CDR3 has 18 amino acids. The germline V gene encodes CDR1 KGHDR and CDR2 SFDVKD. Between the trimmed V and J ends, which lost 4 bases and 0 bases, there was a span of 15 bases. CDR3 in amino acids: CATSDPGHASSGANVLTF. The DNA for the CDR3 is TGTGCCACCAGTGACCCGGGACATGCGAGCTCTGGGGCCAACGTCCTGACTTTC.

This clone was seen more than once but under ten times. The chain has TRBV5-4 and TRBJ2-3; D is unresolved. The CDR3 runs 13 residues. The germline V and J ends were trimmed by 0 bases and 6 bases, with 8 bases remaining between them. Germline CDR1 and CDR2: SGHNT and YYREEE (reference sequence). CDR3 sequence (DNA): TGTGCCAGCAGCTTGGCGGGCCGCGATACGCAGTATTTT. As protein: CASSLAGRDTQYF.

The sample holds a few counts of this clone. The V gene is TRBV5-4, the J gene TRBJ2-7, with TRBD1 identical over 10 bases. The junction had 10 bases not matched to a gene; V was cut back by 0 bases and J by 10 bases. Germline V gene data show CDR1 as SGHNT and CDR2 as YYREEE (reference sequence). There are 15 residues in the CDR3. The chain's CDR3 is CASSLDGQGGTLQYF. Here the CDR3 DNA reads TGTGCCAGCAGCTTGGATGGACAGGGGGGGACACTTCAGTACTTC.

This sequence joins TRBV27 and TRBJ2-5; TRBD2 aligns across 14 bases. Germline lookup yields CDR1 MNHEY and CDR2 SMNVEV (reference sequence). V trimming: 2 bases; J trimming: 6 bases; junction bases outside the gene matches: 5. The CDR3 is 16 amino acids. CDR3 sequence reads: CASSLGTSGSRKTQYF. The CDR3 coding sequence is TGTGCCAGCAGTTTAGGGACTAGCGGGAGTAGGAAGACCCAGTACTTC.

The chain has TRBV19 and TRBJ2-6, with a tentative D call TRBD1 (6 bases). The germline CDR1 and CDR2 sequences are LNHDA and SQIVND (reference sequence). Trimming stripped 3 bases from V and 3 bases from J, with 12 bases between. CDR3 size: 16 residues. CDR3 residues: CASSIFQGLGANVLTF. As DNA, the CDR3 is TGTGCCAGTAGTATCTTTCAGGGGCTTGGGGCCAACGTCCTGACTTTC.

The chain uses TRBV6-6 and TRBJ2-7; 8 nucleotides match TRBD2. The CDR3 is 11 residues long. V was clipped by 4 bases and J by 9 bases; unmatched bases: 2. Per the germline V gene, CDR1 is MNHNY and CDR2 is SVGAGI (reference sequence). In DNA, the CDR3 is TGTGCCAGCAGTTTAGCGGGACTGCAGTACTTC. This encodes CASSLAGLQYF.

The chain combines TRBV5-1 with TRBJ2-3; D remains ambiguous. The CDR3 extends over 15 amino acids. The V gene's germline CDR1 is SGHRS and CDR2 YFSETQ. Trimming stripped 1 base from V and 6 bases from J, with 15 bases between. The CDR3 region is CASSLTTDHWDTQYF. CDR3 nucleotide sequence: TGCGCCAGCAGCTTGACTACTGACCATTGGGATACGCAGTATTTT.

V and J are TRBV6-1 and TRBJ2-5, with TRBD2 identical over 7 bases. The V gene end was trimmed by 6 bases and the J gene end by 7 bases; junction bases not matched to a gene: 5. Per the germline V gene, CDR1 is MNHNS and CDR2 is SASEGT. This CDR3 is built from 12 residues. Here the CDR3 reads CASRQREGTQYF. CDR3 DNA sequence: TGTGCCAGCAGACAGCGGGAAGGGACCCAGTACTTC.

This clone was detected once. This sequence joins TRBV6-1 and TRBJ2-6; D assignment may be TRBD1 or TRBD2 (5 bases each). The V end was cut by 6 bases, the J end by 0 bases, with 21 bases between. CDR1 and CDR2 from the germline V gene are MNHNS and SASEGT. The length of the CDR3 is 19 residues. The CDR3 spells CASSESRDPNLSGANVLTF. In DNA form, the CDR3 reads TGTGCCAGCAGCGAAAGTAGGGACCCAAACCTCTCTGGGGCCAACGTCCTGACTTTC.

J is TRBJ1-6 and V is TRBV10-3; D is unresolved. This CDR3 spans 14 amino acids. Germline V gene lookup returns CDR1 ENHRY and CDR2 SYGVKD. Trimming took 2 bases from V and 6 from J, leaving 8 bases between them. CDR3 sequence reads: CAISEREINSPLHF. The CDR3 DNA follows: TGTGCCATCAGTGAGAGAGAAATTAATTCACCCCTCCACTTT.

This sequence joins TRBV5-6 and TRBJ1-1, with TRBD1 matching over 8 bases. CDR3 length: 15 amino acids. CDR1 is SGHDT, CDR2 YYEEEE, per germline. V gave up 6 bases and J gave up 2 bases; unmatched junction bases: 9. CDR3 coding DNA: TGTGCCAGCATACGACAGGGGCTAGAAAACACTGAAGCTTTCTTT. Amino acids: CASIRQGLENTEAFF.

The V call is TRBV7-9, the J call TRBJ2-7; no clear D. Germline-derived CDR1 and CDR2 are SEHNR and FQNEAQ (reference sequence). V dropped 1 base and J dropped 7 bases, with 8 bases sitting between them. CDR3 length: 12 residues. The CDR3 DNA reads TGTGCCAGCAGCTTAGTCTCTGAAGAGCAGTACTTC. Amino acid sequence: CASSLVSEEQYF.

The genes are TRBV24-1 and TRBJ2-5, with 8 bases matching TRBD1. V shed 1 base and J 2 bases; nucleotides not matched to a gene: 5. The germline gives CDR1 KGHDR, CDR2 SFDVKD. The CDR3 loop spans 16 amino acids. In DNA, the CDR3 is TGTGCCACCAGTGATTTTACCGACAGGGGACAAGAGACCCAGTACTTC. Residues: CATSDFTDRGQETQYF.

In its sample, this clone was seen a few times. The CDR3, as DNA: TGTGCCAGCAGCTCGGGGGACACCAACACTGAAGCTTTCTTT. This codes for CASSSGDTNTEAFF. The V call is TRBV7-9, the J call TRBJ1-1; D might be TRBD1 (6 bases). CDR3 length: 14 residues. Germline CDR1 reads SEHNR; CDR2 reads FQNEAQ (reference sequence). The germline V and J ends were trimmed by 4 bases and 2 bases, with 11 bases remaining between them.

The rearrangement uses TRBV12-5 and TRBJ2-7; D possibly matches TRBD1 or TRBD2 (5 bases each). CDR1 LGHNT and CDR2 FRNRAP come from the germline V gene. V lost 9 bases and J 3 bases, leaving 18 bases between the germline ends. The length of the CDR3 is 14 residues. As DNA, the CDR3 is TGTGCTAGCTCCGGGGCCGGAGGTTTCTACGAGCAGTACTTC. It codes for CASSGAGGFYEQYF.

This clone was seen once. CDR3 residues: CSVKGLLEGEQYF. The CDR3 DNA is TGCAGCGTCAAGGGACTTTTGGAGGGCGAGCAGTACTTC. The chain combines TRBV29-1 with TRBJ2-7; maybe TRBD2 (6 bases). The CDR3 totals 13 residues. The V end lost 6 bases, the J end lost 6 bases, and 18 bases lay between the germline ends. Per the germline V gene, CDR1 is SQVTM and CDR2 is ANQGSEA.

The sample holds one count of this clone. The V and J genes are TRBV6-1 and TRBJ1-2, with 10 bases aligning to TRBD1. CDR1 is MNHNS, CDR2 SASEGT, per germline. Trimming at V came to 5 bases and at J to 4 bases, leaving 10 bases not matched to a gene. The CDR3 runs to 16 residues. This CDR3 is CASSQVSGTGAYGYTF. Here the CDR3 DNA reads TGTGCCAGCAGTCAAGTTTCCGGGACAGGGGCCTATGGCTACACCTTC.

In its sample, this clone was seen once. The chain has TRBV12-3 or TRBV12-4 and TRBJ1-1; D is uncertain. Trimming left V 2 bases short and J 0 bases short, with 4 bases between. The CDR3 loop spans 13 amino acids. The CDR3 is CASSLQVNTEAFF. CDR3 sequence (DNA): TGTGCCAGCAGTTTACAGGTGAACACTGAAGCTTTCTTT.